This is a list of T cell receptor beta chains from one sample in a study of regulatory T cells in long-lasting Graves disease. TCRdb used MiXCR to reprocess the multiplex PCR reads, holding one entry per CDR3 protein. The sample includes hundreds of thousands of distinct CDR3 sequences, 20% of them seen just once. The material sequenced was peripheral blood mononuclear cells (PBMCs), taken when the disease was refractory, from a patient treated with antithyroid drugs. The receptors derive from a female donor with Graves disease. The CDR3 runs from the conserved cysteine through the conserved F or W. D genes are given only for firm matches. A clone size is listed for some rows: how often the clone was seen (once, few, many), or a class if it is expanded.

j_call: TRBJ2-6
d_call: -
v_call: TRBV29-1
clone_size: many
cdr3_aa: CSVGAGANVLTF
cdr3_nt: TGCAGCGTGGGGGCCGGGGCCAACGTCCTGACTTTC

j_call: TRBJ2-5
d_call: -
v_call: TRBV27
clone_size: many
cdr3_aa: CATAGEQETQYF
cdr3_nt: TGTGCCACCGCCGGGGAGCAAGAGACCCAGTACTTC

j_call: TRBJ1-5
d_call: -
v_call: TRBV6-1
clone_size: -
cdr3_aa: CASSDQIGRDNQPQHF
cdr3_nt: TGTGCCAGCAGTGACCAAATAGGACGGGACAATCAGCCCCAGCATTTT

j_call: TRBJ2-1
d_call: -
v_call: TRBV7-3
clone_size: -
cdr3_aa: CASSLSGDYNEQFF
cdr3_nt: TGTGCCAGCAGCTTATCTGGGGACTACAATGAGCAGTTCTTC

j_call: TRBJ2-7
d_call: TRBD2
v_call: TRBV28
clone_size: -
cdr3_aa: CASTRGTSGSLYEQYF
cdr3_nt: TGTGCCAGCACCCGGGGGACTAGCGGGAGTCTGTACGAGCAGTACTTC

j_call: TRBJ2-1
d_call: TRBD2
v_call: TRBV29-1
clone_size: -
cdr3_aa: CSAGGTSAHNEQFF
cdr3_nt: TGCAGCGCCGGGGGGACTAGCGCCCACAATGAGCAGTTCTTC

j_call: TRBJ2-1
d_call: -
v_call: TRBV28
clone_size: few
cdr3_aa: CASSFSSSSSYNEQFF
cdr3_nt: TGTGCCAGCAGTTTTAGTTCTTCTAGCTCCTACAATGAGCAGTTCTTC

j_call: TRBJ1-6
d_call: TRBD1
v_call: TRBV28
clone_size: many
cdr3_aa: CASSLEGRGRSPLHF
cdr3_nt: TGTGCCAGCAGTTTAGAGGGCAGGGGGAGGTCACCCCTCCACTTT

j_call: TRBJ2-7
d_call: -
v_call: TRBV11-2
clone_size: many
cdr3_aa: CASSSASRLEQYF
cdr3_nt: TGTGCCAGCAGCTCGGCCTCCCGACTCGAGCAGTACTTC

j_call: TRBJ2-7
d_call: TRBD2
v_call: TRBV19
clone_size: -
cdr3_aa: CASSIDRAGGVYEQYF
cdr3_nt: TGTGCCAGTAGTATAGACAGAGCGGGAGGGGTCTACGAGCAGTACTTC

j_call: TRBJ2-7
d_call: TRBD1
v_call: TRBV20-1
clone_size: few
cdr3_aa: CSARDRGQGDSYEQYF
cdr3_nt: TGCAGTGCTAGAGATCGGGGTCAGGGGGACTCCTACGAGCAGTACTTC

j_call: TRBJ2-2
d_call: -
v_call: TRBV18
clone_size: -
cdr3_aa: CASSPRAYGELFF
cdr3_nt: TGTGCCAGCTCACCACGGGCCTACGGGGAGCTGTTTTTT

j_call: TRBJ2-5
d_call: -
v_call: TRBV20-1
clone_size: many
cdr3_aa: CSARGFIQGTQYF
cdr3_nt: TGCAGTGCTAGGGGGTTCATTCAGGGGACCCAGTACTTC

j_call: TRBJ1-1
d_call: -
v_call: TRBV11-1
clone_size: many
cdr3_aa: CATRQMNTEAFF
cdr3_nt: TGTGCCACACGACAGATGAACACTGAAGCTTTCTTT

j_call: TRBJ2-7
d_call: TRBD1
v_call: TRBV4-3
clone_size: -
cdr3_aa: CASSQGTGPHEQYF
cdr3_nt: TGCGCCAGCAGCCAAGGGACAGGGCCCCACGAGCAGTACTTC

j_call: TRBJ1-3
d_call: -
v_call: TRBV20-1
clone_size: -
cdr3_aa: CSAAGDGRSGNTIYF
cdr3_nt: TGCAGTGCAGCTGGTGACGGGAGGTCCGGAAACACCATATATTTT

j_call: TRBJ2-7
d_call: -
v_call: TRBV12-3/TRBV12-4
clone_size: -
cdr3_aa: CASTTAGVSPYEQYF
cdr3_nt: TGTGCCAGCACCACCGCAGGAGTGTCCCCCTACGAGCAGTACTTC

j_call: TRBJ2-3
d_call: TRBD2
v_call: TRBV27
clone_size: -
cdr3_aa: CASSSLAGVSTDTQYF
cdr3_nt: TGTGCCAGCAGTTCTCTAGCGGGAGTGAGCACAGATACGCAGTATTTT

j_call: TRBJ2-3
d_call: -
v_call: TRBV27
clone_size: -
cdr3_aa: CASSLLGGRDTQYF
cdr3_nt: TGTGCCAGCAGTTTACTAGGGGGTAGAGATACGCAGTATTTT

j_call: TRBJ2-5
d_call: TRBD2
v_call: TRBV28
clone_size: -
cdr3_aa: CASSFGTSGPSKTQYF
cdr3_nt: TGTGCCAGCAGTTTTGGGACTAGCGGGCCCTCCAAGACCCAGTACTTC

j_call: TRBJ2-5
d_call: -
v_call: TRBV28
clone_size: many
cdr3_aa: CASSFRSGPETQYF
cdr3_nt: TGTGCCAGCAGTTTTAGAAGCGGCCCGGAGACCCAGTACTTC

j_call: TRBJ2-2
d_call: -
v_call: TRBV15
clone_size: many
cdr3_aa: CATSRDVAGELFF
cdr3_nt: TGTGCCACCAGCAGAGACGTCGCCGGGGAGCTGTTTTTT

j_call: TRBJ2-3
d_call: -
v_call: TRBV3-1
clone_size: few
cdr3_aa: CASSHSITDTQYF
cdr3_nt: TGTGCCAGCAGCCACTCGATCACAGATACGCAGTATTTT

j_call: TRBJ2-2
d_call: TRBD1
v_call: TRBV12-3/TRBV12-4
clone_size: many
cdr3_aa: CASSPSRTGDTGELFF
cdr3_nt: TGTGCCAGCAGTCCATCCCGGACAGGAGACACCGGGGAGCTGTTTTTT

j_call: TRBJ1-5
d_call: TRBD1
v_call: TRBV6-1
clone_size: few
cdr3_aa: CANDPDRGSNQPQHF
cdr3_nt: TGTGCCAACGATCCGGACAGGGGGAGCAATCAGCCCCAGCATTTT

j_call: TRBJ1-2
d_call: TRBD1
v_call: TRBV19
clone_size: few
cdr3_aa: CAGSTGGGYGYTF
cdr3_nt: TGTGCCGGATCTACAGGGGGCGGATATGGCTACACCTTC

j_call: TRBJ2-2
d_call: -
v_call: TRBV24-1
clone_size: -
cdr3_aa: CATSDWRTNTGELFF
cdr3_nt: TGTGCCACCAGTGATTGGAGAACGAACACCGGGGAGCTGTTTTTT

j_call: TRBJ2-5
d_call: -
v_call: TRBV6-1
clone_size: -
cdr3_aa: CASGSLQETQYF
cdr3_nt: TGTGCCAGCGGTAGTCTCCAAGAGACCCAGTACTTC

j_call: TRBJ2-1
d_call: TRBD2
v_call: TRBV7-2
clone_size: -
cdr3_aa: CASRAGLVGHEQFF
cdr3_nt: TGTGCCAGCAGAGCTGGACTAGTGGGGCATGAGCAGTTCTTC

j_call: TRBJ1-1
d_call: -
v_call: TRBV12-3/TRBV12-4
clone_size: many
cdr3_aa: CASRTWTNEAFF
cdr3_nt: TGTGCCAGCAGGACCTGGACAAACGAAGCTTTCTTT

j_call: TRBJ2-5
d_call: -
v_call: TRBV6-9
clone_size: once
cdr3_aa: CASSYGAGEETQYF
cdr3_nt: TGTGCCAGCAGTTACGGCGCGGGCGAAGAGACCCAGTACTTC

j_call: TRBJ1-2
d_call: TRBD1
v_call: TRBV20-1
clone_size: many
cdr3_aa: CSARDRGYGYTF
cdr3_nt: TGCAGTGCCAGGGACAGGGGATATGGCTACACCTTC

j_call: TRBJ1-2
d_call: TRBD1
v_call: TRBV6-5
clone_size: few
cdr3_aa: CASSYLGQGNGYTF
cdr3_nt: TGTGCCAGCAGTTACCTCGGACAGGGGAATGGCTACACCTTC